This T cell receptor (beta chain) is from a study of T cells after yellow fever vaccination. At the level of the study: For low cell numbers, libraries were made with SMART-Seq v4 Ultra Low Input. Study-wide points: Post-booster samples contained most primary-vaccination clones (approximately 96% CD4, about 90% CD8). A small share of clonotypes appeared in both CD4 and CD8 compartments.

In its sample, this clonotype was seen many times. Its antigen is not known. A 5'RACE template-switching step, the method used to make TCR cDNA, added a universal primer site and UMIs. TCRdb re-called the 5' RACE reads through MiXCR, storing one row per CDR3 protein. This table holds some 300,000 distinct CDR3 sequences, more than 3% found once. This receptor was obtained from a man between 18 and 29 years old who received the YFV17D yellow fever vaccine. The specimen comprised PBMCs, sampled on the day of the yellow fever booster vaccination.

This CDR3 is CASKGAGGTDTQYF. The CDR3 bases are TGCGCCAGCAAAGGAGCGGGGGGGACAGATACGCAGTATTTT. This sequence joins TRBV5-1 and TRBJ2-3, with TRBD2 identical over 10 bases. The germline gives CDR1 SGHRS, CDR2 YFSETQ. After removal of 6 bases from V and 3 bases from J, the junction contained 4 bases not matched to a gene. The CDR3 runs 14 residues.